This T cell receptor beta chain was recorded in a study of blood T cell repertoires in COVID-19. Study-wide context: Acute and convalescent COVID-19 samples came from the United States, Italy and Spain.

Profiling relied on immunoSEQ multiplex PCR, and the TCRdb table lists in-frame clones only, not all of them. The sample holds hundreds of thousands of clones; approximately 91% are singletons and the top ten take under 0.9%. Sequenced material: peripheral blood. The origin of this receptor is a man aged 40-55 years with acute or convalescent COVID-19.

This chain's CDR3 is CASSQDSGSEGNQPQHF. The CDR3, as DNA: TGTGCCAGCAGCCAAGACTCGGGTTCAGAGGGCAATCAGCCCCAGCATTTT. V usage is TRBV3-1 (or the pseudogene TRBV3-2) and J usage is TRBJ1-5; D is undetermined. CDR3 size: 17 residues. Germline V gene lookup returns CDR1 LGHDT and CDR2 YNNKEL (reference sequence). Deletions cut 0 bases from V and 2 bases from J, with 14 bases between.